The 30 T cell receptor beta chains reported below all come from one sample, sequenced in a study of CD8 T cells in ankylosing spondylitis. MiXCR was run by TCRdb on the 5' RACE reads, yielding one entry per CDR3 protein. Altogether 450,000 to 550,000 distinct CDR3 sequences are present, approximately 5% being singletons, with the ten largest covering 3.5%. Antigens of these TCRs are unknown. Study-wide findings and caveats: Characteristic, it appeared, of ankylosing spondylitis blood was a TCR beta motif of eight highly homologous variants.

The sequencing sample was made of blood, either unsorted or a sorted T cell fraction (not recorded which). These TCRs come from a male donor with ankylosing spondylitis.

In its sample, this clonotype was seen a few times. V is TRBV10-3 and J is TRBJ2-6, with 7 nucleotides matching TRBD1. This CDR3 region has 17 residues. V lost 6 bases and J lost 0; bases outside the gene matches: 8. Germline V CDR1 and CDR2: ENHRY, SYGVKD. The CDR3 protein is CAISRDSQSSGANVLTF. The CDR3 DNA is TGTGCCATCAGCAGGGACAGCCAAAGCTCTGGGGCCAACGTCCTGACTTTC.

This clonotype came up many times. The V gene is TRBV12-3 or TRBV12-4, the J gene TRBJ2-7; maybe TRBD2 (7 bases). V dropped 6 bases and J dropped 3 bases, with 24 bases sitting between them. The CDR3 runs to 17 residues. The chain's CDR3 is CASSPPRGAAVGYEQYF. In DNA, the CDR3 is TGTGCCAGCAGCCCTCCCCGGGGGGCCGCGGTCGGCTACGAGCAGTACTTC.

There are many counts of this clonotype. The gene calls are TRBV20-1 and TRBJ1-5; D perhaps matches TRBD1 (5 bases). The CDR3 spans 15 residues. The V and J ends lost 4 bases and 3 bases respectively, with 16 bases between them. CDR1 and CDR2 (germline): DFQATT, SNEGSKA (reference sequence). The CDR3 spells CSATTRAGFNQPQHF. The CDR3 nucleotides are TGCAGTGCTACTACCAGGGCGGGATTCAATCAGCCCCAGCATTTT.

This clonotype was counted between two and nine times. V and J are TRBV5-1 and TRBJ1-2; D call uncertain. The CDR3 sequence is 17 residues long. V dropped 0 bases and J dropped 0 bases, with 15 bases sitting between them. Per the germline V gene, CDR1 is SGHRS and CDR2 is YFSETQ. The chain's CDR3 is CASSLVWTAPSNYGYTF. Here the CDR3 DNA reads TGCGCCAGCAGCTTGGTTTGGACCGCTCCTTCTAACTATGGCTACACCTTC.

This clonotype has a count of ten or more. This chain connects TRBV27 to TRBJ1-5; no clear D. CDR3 length equals 14 residues. Looked up from germline, CDR1 is MNHEY and CDR2 is SMNVEV (reference sequence). Trimming left V 3 bases short and J 1 base short, with 7 bases between. CDR3 coding DNA: TGTGCCAGCAGTTTTTTCGGCAGCAATCAGCCCCAGCATTTT. It translates to CASSFFGSNQPQHF.

This clonotype was observed many times. The J gene is TRBJ2-1, the V gene TRBV6-2 or TRBV6-3; 11 bases match TRBD2. CDR3 size: 14 residues. CDR1 and CDR2 from the germline V gene are MNHEY and SVGEGT. The ends lost 7 bases at V and 9 bases at J; junction bases unmatched: 8. DNA of the CDR3: TGTGCCAGCACCAAACTAGCGGGAGTAAGTGAGCAGTTCTTC. It specifies CASTKLAGVSEQFF.

This clonotype was observed many times. The CDR3 reads CASSPDTYTGELFF. The CDR3 coding sequence is TGTGCCAGCAGCCCCGACACCTACACCGGGGAGCTGTTTTTT. The V and J genes are TRBV11-3 and TRBJ2-2; D not certain. Trimming took 5 bases from V and 3 from J, leaving 10 bases between them. The length of the CDR3 is 14 residues. The V gene's germline CDR1 is SGHNT and CDR2 YENEEA.

This clonotype has at least ten counts. The chain combines TRBV9 with TRBJ1-3; no reliable D call. Per the germline V gene, CDR1 is SGDLS and CDR2 is YYNGEE. The V gene lost 4 bases and the J gene lost 4 bases, with 15 bases spanning the gap. This CDR3 region has 15 residues. CDR3 sequence: CASSSGGPYGNTIYF. DNA for the CDR3: TGTGCCAGCAGCTCCGGAGGACCGTACGGAAACACCATATATTTT.

This clonotype was recorded at least ten times. The chain carries TRBV7-3 and TRBJ1-1, with a weak D call TRBD1 (6 bases). Trimming removed 1 base from V and 5 bases from J, with 14 bases in between. In germline, CDR1 is SGHTA, CDR2 FQGTGA. The CDR3 is 15 amino acids. CDR3 DNA sequence: TGTGCCAGCAGCTTAATAGGGGGACCCTCGACTGAAGCTTTCTTT. This codes for CASSLIGGPSTEAFF.

This clonotype was seen ten or more times. The chain uses TRBV10-3 and TRBJ2-5; maybe TRBD2 (6 bases). V was trimmed by 3 bases and J by 5 bases, leaving 10 bases between them. Germline-derived CDR1 and CDR2 are ENHRY and SYGVKD. CDR3 length: 13 amino acids. The CDR3, as DNA: TGTGCCATCAGTGACGGGGGTTCGGAGACCCAGTACTTC. This translates into CAISDGGSETQYF.

This clonotype was seen ten or more times. The gene calls are TRBV6-5 and TRBJ2-3; D uncertain. CDR1 MNHEY and CDR2 SVGAGI come from the germline V gene. V was shortened by 2 bases and J by 4 bases, with 7 bases between the two germline ends. This CDR3 is built from 13 residues. The CDR3 bases are TGTGCCAGCAGTTACCAGAACTCAGATACGCAGTATTTT. Translating it yields CASSYQNSDTQYF.

At least ten counts were recorded for this clonotype. J is TRBJ2-3 and V is TRBV5-1; 8 positions match TRBD2. CDR1 is SGHRS and CDR2 is YFSETQ in the germline V gene. The CDR3 is made up of 13 amino acids. Trimming took 4 bases from V and 9 from J; bases not matched to a gene: 7. CDR3 residues: CASSDVSGGTQYF. In nucleotides, the CDR3 is TGCGCCAGCAGCGATGTAAGCGGGGGAACGCAGTATTTT.

This clonotype occurred many times. The V call is TRBV10-3, the J call TRBJ2-1, with 11 bases identical to TRBD2. Germline-derived CDR1 and CDR2 are ENHRY and SYGVKD. V was clipped by 6 bases and J by 7 bases; unmatched bases: 8. This CDR3 contains 15 residues. The CDR3 sequence: CAIRGVTSGINEQFF. The CDR3 DNA is TGTGCCATCAGGGGCGTGACTAGCGGGATTAATGAGCAGTTCTTC.

This clonotype was counted many times. The chain has TRBV7-9 and TRBJ1-3; no firm D call. The V end lost 4 bases, the J end lost 5 bases, and 9 bases lay between the germline ends. Germline V gene lookup returns CDR1 SEHNR and CDR2 FQNEAQ (reference sequence). This CDR3 comprises 13 residues. The CDR3 DNA follows: TGTGCCAGCAGCTCGGACCTGCGAAACACCATATATTTT. Amino acids: CASSSDLRNTIYF.

This clonotype was recorded a few times. The gene calls are TRBV7-8 and TRBJ1-3; D is ambiguous. Looked up from germline, CDR1 is SGHVS and CDR2 is FQNEAQ. The V end was cut by 0 bases, the J end by 2 bases, with 8 bases between. The CDR3 is 15 amino acids. For the CDR3, the DNA is TGTGCCAGCAGCTTAGCCATGTATGCTGGAAACACCATATATTTT. Amino acid sequence: CASSLAMYAGNTIYF.

This clonotype was detected many times. The chain is built from TRBV28 and TRBJ2-7; D is unresolved. Germline CDR1 MDHEN, CDR2 SYDVKM. The CDR3 totals 15 residues. Trimming left V 2 bases short and J 0 bases short, with 11 bases between. The CDR3 reads CASSLRESPSYEQYF. The CDR3 DNA sequence: TGTGCCAGCAGTTTAAGGGAATCCCCCTCCTACGAGCAGTACTTC.

This clonotype appeared a few times. The chain combines TRBV5-4 with TRBJ2-6; D remains ambiguous. V lost 1 base to trimming and J lost 1 base, with 9 bases between them. This CDR3 has 16 amino acids. In germline, CDR1 is SGHNT, CDR2 YYREEE (reference sequence). The CDR3 loop reads CASSLTLLSGANVLTF. The CDR3 nucleotides are TGTGCCAGCAGCTTGACTCTCCTTTCTGGGGCCAACGTCCTGACTTTC.

Ten or more counts support this clonotype. The chain joins TRBV4-3 to TRBJ1-4, with TRBD1 identical over 9 bases. J lost 3 bases, V lost 4 bases, and 3 bases had no gene match. The CDR3 length is 15 residues. From germline, CDR1 is LGHNA and CDR2 YSLEER. CDR3 in amino acids: CASSPQGAPNEKLFF. DNA of the CDR3: TGCGCCAGCAGCCCACAGGGGGCACCTAATGAAAAACTGTTTTTT.

This clonotype was counted ten times or more. The rearrangement links TRBV12-3 or TRBV12-4 to TRBJ2-4, with 12 bases lining up with TRBD2. The CDR3 consists of 15 residues. With 7 bases clipped from V and 7 bases from J, the junction kept 8 bases outside the gene matches. The CDR3 coding sequence is TGTGCCAGCACCCTGGGCCTAGCGGGGGGGAACATTCAGTACTTC. Translation gives CASTLGLAGGNIQYF.

This clonotype showed up many times. The chain's CDR3 is CSAHTGLALNEQFF. The CDR3 DNA reads as TGCAGTGCCCACACGGGACTAGCGCTCAATGAGCAGTTCTTC. J is TRBJ2-1 and V is TRBV20-1; 10 bases are a match to TRBD2. The CDR3 is made up of 14 amino acids. Per germline, CDR1 DFQATT and CDR2 SNEGSKA (reference sequence). V trimming: 6 bases; J trimming: 6 bases; junction bases outside the gene matches: 8.

This clonotype appeared many times. The chain uses TRBV6-1 and TRBJ1-4; TRBD1 is a possible D gene (6 bases). From germline, CDR1 is MNHNS and CDR2 SASEGT. This CDR3 is built from 13 residues. Trimming left V 6 bases short and J 3 bases short, with 8 bases between. CDR3 sequence: CASRQGPNEKLFF. The CDR3 region has the DNA TGTGCCAGCAGACAGGGACCTAATGAAAAACTGTTTTTT.

The gene calls are TRBV29-1 and TRBJ2-7; 8 bases are a match to TRBD1. Germline V gene data show CDR1 as SQVTM and CDR2 as ANQGSEA. V was pared by 7 bases and J by 9 bases, with 5 bases of the junction left unmatched. This CDR3 region has 10 residues. The chain's CDR3 is CSGTDRGQYF. The CDR3 nucleotides are TGCAGCGGGACAGACAGGGGGCAGTACTTC.

This clonotype occurred many times. The chain employs TRBV10-3 and TRBJ1-2, with a weak D call TRBD1 (6 bases). The CDR3 length is 14 residues. V was shortened by 10 bases and J by 7 bases, with 22 bases between the two germline ends. The V gene's germline CDR1 is ENHRY and CDR2 SYGVKD. CDR3: CATETGSGMVGYTF. DNA for the CDR3: TGTGCCACAGAAACAGGGAGCGGTATGGTTGGCTACACCTTC.

The chain couples TRBV5-1 to TRBJ2-1; tentatively, D is TRBD1 or TRBD2 (5 bases each). The CDR3 spans 14 residues. CDR1 and CDR2 (germline): SGHRS, YFSETQ. Trimming cost V 0 bases and J 4 bases, with 8 bases left between them. As DNA, the CDR3 is TGCGCCAGCAGCTTGGACAGGACTTACAATGAGCAGTTCTTC. Residues: CASSLDRTYNEQFF.

This clonotype was detected ten times or more. The J gene is TRBJ2-7, the V gene TRBV7-9; D possibly uses TRBD1 or TRBD2 (5 bases each). This CDR3 has 14 residues. The germline gives CDR1 SEHNR, CDR2 FQNEAQ (reference sequence). Trimming took off 6 bases at V and 4 bases at J, with 16 bases between the two ends. The CDR3, as DNA: TGTGCCAGCAGACGTCCGGGACGGTCATACGAGCAGTACTTC. Translated, it gives CASRRPGRSYEQYF.

In this sample, this clonotype turned up many times. V and J are TRBV29-1 and TRBJ2-5; D is perhaps TRBD1 (5 bases). Germline-derived CDR1 and CDR2 are SQVTM and ANQGSEA. V lost 8 bases and J lost 3, with 13 bases in between. The length of the CDR3 is 12 residues. CDR3 protein: CSLKTDKETQYF. CDR3 bases: TGCAGCCTAAAGACAGACAAAGAGACCCAGTACTTC.

This clonotype was recorded at least ten times. The V call is TRBV4-3, the J call TRBJ2-5; TRBD1 matches at 10 bases. Trimming removed 3 bases from V and 2 bases from J; junction bases left unmatched: 3. Germline values: CDR1 LGHNA, CDR2 YSLEER. The CDR3 runs 15 residues. The DNA for the CDR3 is TGCGCCAGCAGCCAGAAGGGACAGGGGCAAGAGACCCAGTACTTC. Its protein is CASSQKGQGQETQYF.

This clonotype appeared many times. This rearrangement joins TRBV11-2 to TRBJ1-5; no firm D call. Germline-derived CDR1 and CDR2 are SGHAT and FQNNGV. V was cut by 4 bases and J by 1 base, with 5 bases left in between. This CDR3 region has 13 residues. CDR3 bases: TGTGCCAGCAGCTGGAGCAGCAATCAGCCCCAGCATTTT. Translated: CASSWSSNQPQHF.

A word on this clonotype: At one of its ends the junction is not consistent with the germline gene, which may arise from a read error. V usage is TRBV3-1 and J usage is TRBJ2-1; D uncertain. The length of the CDR3 is 13 residues. In germline, CDR1 is LGHDT, CDR2 YNNKEL (reference sequence). The CDR3 loop is CVSSQAQYNEQFF. The CDR3 nucleotides are TGTGTCAGCAGCCAAGCCCAGTACAATGAGCAGTTCTTC.

Ten or more counts support this clonotype. The J gene is TRBJ2-5, the V gene TRBV20-1; D is unclear. With 5 bases removed from V and 5 bases from J, the gap between germline ends came to 12 bases. CDR1 is DFQATT and CDR2 is SNEGSKA in the germline V gene (reference sequence). The CDR3 is 12 residues long. The DNA of the CDR3 is TGCAGTGCTCGCCCATGGGCGGAGACCCAGTACTTC. Translation: CSARPWAETQYF.